The 18 T cell receptor beta chains given below trace back to one sample, sequenced in a study of blood T cell repertoires in COVID-19. The repertoire was sequenced with immunoSEQ multiplex PCR; TCRdb's copy has only in-frame clones and lacks some. The sample records 310,000 or so clones, roughly 90% being singletons. The sequencing sample was made of PBMCs or T cells enriched from blood (not recorded which). The receptors come from a woman aged 18-29 years who had recovered from COVID-19.

This clone was recorded only once. The chain employs TRBV2 and TRBJ1-1; TRBD1 agrees at 10 bases. The CDR3 runs to 14 residues. The V gene end was trimmed by 5 bases and the J gene end by 4 bases; junction bases not matched to a gene: 4. Per germline, CDR1 SNHLY and CDR2 FYNNEI. CDR3 in amino acids: CASSLRDRGTEAFF. As DNA, the CDR3 is TGTGCCAGCAGTCTCCGGGACAGGGGCACTGAAGCTTTCTTT.

The chain joins TRBV6-1 to TRBJ2-3; D may be TRBD2 (6 bases). In germline, CDR1 is MNHNS, CDR2 SASEGT. The CDR3 contains 16 residues. V dropped 0 bases and J dropped 4 bases, with 14 bases sitting between them. CDR3 amino acids: CASSEAGGTGSDTQYF. CDR3 in DNA: TGTGCCAGCAGTGAAGCTGGCGGGACGGGGTCAGATACGCAGTATTTT.

This chain joins TRBV19 and TRBJ1-1; maybe TRBD1 (5 bases). V dropped 3 bases and J dropped 0 bases, with 8 bases sitting between them. The germline V gene encodes CDR1 LNHDA and CDR2 SQIVND (reference sequence). CDR3 size: 14 residues. CDR3 nucleotides: TGTGCCAGTAGTATTGGGGGGTTGAACACTGAAGCTTTCTTT. Residues: CASSIGGLNTEAFF.

The genes are TRBV5-4 and TRBJ2-3; D unresolved. The length of the CDR3 is 12 residues. The germline CDR1 and CDR2 sequences are SGHNT and YYREEE (reference sequence). Trimming removed 2 bases from V and 5 bases from J, with 6 bases in between. The CDR3 protein is CASSLELDTQYF. The DNA of the CDR3 is TGTGCCAGCAGCTTAGAGTTAGATACGCAGTATTTT.

The V and J genes are TRBV6-4 and TRBJ2-1, with a possible D match to TRBD2 (5 bases). V lost 6 bases to trimming and J lost 8 bases, with 17 bases between them. Germline CDR1 reads MRHNA; CDR2 reads SNTAGT. This CDR3 spans 14 amino acids. This CDR3 reads CASRSSQFGDEQFF. In DNA form, the CDR3 reads TGTGCCAGCAGGAGTAGTCAGTTCGGGGATGAGCAGTTCTTC.

The V and J genes are TRBV5-1 and TRBJ1-5, with D perhaps matching TRBD1 (6 bases). The germline V gene has CDR1 SGHRS and CDR2 YFSETQ. Trimming removed 0 bases from V and 6 bases from J, with 13 bases in between. The CDR3 has 15 amino acids. The CDR3 here is CASSLENRVGQPQHF. CDR3 bases: TGCGCCAGCAGCTTGGAGAACAGGGTGGGTCAGCCCCAGCATTTT.

The chain joins TRBV11-2 to TRBJ2-3; D might be TRBD2 (5 bases). This CDR3 comprises 14 residues. Germline loops: CDR1 SGHAT, CDR2 FQNNGV. The ends were cut back, 1 base at V and 7 bases at J, with 12 bases in the middle. CDR3 sequence reads: CASSLVGELNTQYF. CDR3 nucleotide sequence: TGTGCCAGCAGCTTAGTTGGGGAGTTGAATACGCAGTATTTT.

The chain joins TRBV9 to TRBJ2-1; a possible D gene is TRBD2 (6 bases). CDR1 and CDR2 from the germline V gene are SGDLS and YYNGEE. The CDR3 totals 15 residues. V was cut by 0 bases and J by 6 bases, with 13 bases left in between. The CDR3 nucleotides are TGTGCCAGCAGCGTAGGCGCGGGGCCTACCAATGAGCAGTTCTTC. This sequence encodes CASSVGAGPTNEQFF. Drawing the rest from reference TRBV9 and TRBJ2-1, the complete variable domain is DSGVTQTPKHLITATGQRVTLRCSPRSGDLSVYWYQQSLDQGLQFLIQYYNGEERAKGNILERFSAQQFPDLHSELNLSSLELGDSALYFCASSVGAGPTNEQFFGPGTRLTVL.

V and J are TRBV5-4 and TRBJ2-2; tentatively, D is TRBD2 (6 bases). CDR3 length: 17 amino acids. Germline V gives CDR1 SGHNT, CDR2 YYREEE (reference sequence). Trimming stripped 4 bases from V and 0 bases from J, with 16 bases between. The CDR3 here is CASSLFRLGANTGELFF. The CDR3, as DNA: TGTGCCAGCAGCCTCTTTCGACTAGGAGCGAACACCGGGGAGCTGTTTTTT.

J is TRBJ2-1 and V is TRBV9; 14 bases fit TRBD2. CDR1 is SGDLS, CDR2 YYNGEE, per germline. Unmatched junction bases numbered 8, after V lost 3 bases and J lost 9 bases. The CDR3 totals 16 residues. CDR3 loop: CASSGRLAGGFGEQFF. CDR3 nucleotide sequence: TGTGCCAGCAGCGGACGACTAGCGGGAGGGTTCGGTGAGCAGTTCTTC. Supplemented by reference TRBV9 and TRBJ2-1, the full variable domain reads DSGVTQTPKHLITATGQRVTLRCSPRSGDLSVYWYQQSLDQGLQFLIQYYNGEERAKGNILERFSAQQFPDLHSELNLSSLELGDSALYFCASSGRLAGGFGEQFFGPGTRLTVL.

This sequence joins TRBV6-5 and TRBJ2-2, with 9 bases aligning to TRBD2. CDR3 length: 15 residues. Germline-derived CDR1 and CDR2 are MNHEY and SVGAGI. J gave up 4 bases and V 4 bases, and 4 bases lay outside the gene matches. The CDR3 sequence: CASSWTSASTGELFF. Written as DNA, the CDR3 is TGTGCCAGCAGTTGGACTAGCGCATCCACCGGGGAGCTGTTTTTT.

This chain uses TRBV7-2 with TRBJ1-4; no clear D gene. Germline lookup yields CDR1 SGHTA and CDR2 FQGNSA. Trimming took off 4 bases at V and 5 bases at J, with 11 bases between the two ends. CDR3 length: 14 amino acids. CDR3 nucleotides: TGTGCCAGCAGCTGGAGGCATGAAAATGAAAAACTGTTTTTT. Encoded protein: CASSWRHENEKLFF.

As concerns this clone: At the DNA level, this CDR3 is encoded by other sequences in the same sample as well. This chain uses TRBV3-1 (or the pseudogene TRBV3-2) with TRBJ2-7; no clear D. Germline V lookup: CDR1 LGHDT, CDR2 YNNKEL (reference sequence). The CDR3 runs 11 residues. Trimming left V 3 bases short and J 6 bases short, with 6 bases between. CDR3 coding DNA: TGTGCCAGCAGCCAGTACGGCGAGCAGTACTTC. Amino acids: CASSQYGEQYF.

Concerning this clone: Other nucleotide sequences from this sample produce the same CDR3. This chain uses TRBV12-3 or TRBV12-4 with TRBJ1-2; the D gene is possibly TRBD1 (6 bases). Trimming took 2 bases from V and 8 from J, leaving 9 bases between them. This CDR3 is 12 amino acids long. The CDR3 DNA reads as TGTGCCAGCAGTTTAAGGGGGGGCGGCTACACCTTC. Amino acids: CASSLRGGGYTF.

The chain couples TRBV21-1 to TRBJ1-1; the D call of TRBD1 is as the table states it, not checked on the DNA. TRBV21-1 has pseudogene status. This CDR3 contains 13 residues. The CDR3: CASSIFRGTEAFF. In nucleotides, the CDR3 is TGTGCCAGCAGCATATTCAGGGGCACTGAAGCTTTCTTT.

This CDR3 is CASRVAINEQFF. For the CDR3, the DNA is TGTGCCAGCAGAGTGGCCATCAATGAGCAGTTCTTC. The chain combines TRBV2 with TRBJ2-1; D not resolved. The CDR3 loop spans 12 amino acids. CDR1 is SNHLY and CDR2 is FYNNEI in the germline V gene. Trimming removed 6 bases from V and 6 bases from J, with 9 bases in between.

The rearrangement links TRBV29-1 to TRBJ1-2, with 7 positions matching TRBD1. Germline loops: CDR1 SQVTM, CDR2 ANQGSEA. The J segment lost 2 bases and the V segment lost 6 bases, leaving 6 bases of the junction unmatched. The CDR3 consists of 13 residues. The CDR3 DNA is TGCAGCGTGGGGACAGTCTTCAACTATGGCTACACCTTC. This sequence encodes CSVGTVFNYGYTF.

The V and J genes are TRBV6-1 and TRBJ1-5; TRBD1 might be the D (6 bases). The CDR3 loop spans 15 amino acids. CDR1 is MNHNS and CDR2 is SASEGT in the germline V gene. The V end was cut by 0 bases, the J end by 0 bases, with 6 bases between. The CDR3 sequence is CASSEATGSNQPQHF. CDR3 in DNA: TGTGCCAGCAGTGAAGCGACAGGTAGCAATCAGCCCCAGCATTTT.